The source of this T cell receptor (beta chain) is a study of shared clonotypes between healthy human individuals. Study-wide background: CD4 naive cells filled three plates per donor, CD4 memory three, CD8 naive two and CD8 memory one.

When replicate PCRs were run on sorted subsets, they used approximately 210 ng DNA, tens of thousands of T cell genomes. This table comes from immunoSEQ multiplex PCR, and its TCRdb copy is limited to in-frame clones, with some not included. The profile shows about 330,000 clones, about 74% of them singletons. Looked up from germline, CDR1 is KGHSH and CDR2 is LQKENI. The V gene end was trimmed by 5 bases and the J gene end by 7 bases; junction bases not matched to a gene: 7. The CDR3 covers 15 residues. Adults of Caucasian background living in Nashville, Tennessee made up all donors. A split of CD4+ cells into CD45RA+ naive and CD45RA-negative memory subsets was performed.

Sequencing input: memory CD4+ T cells sorted from blood. Subset here: CD45RA-negative fraction. This TCR came from a man aged 25 to 40 in good health. The gene calls are TRBV18 and TRBJ1-4; 10 bases are a match to TRBD1. CDR3 sequence: CASSFDRDRGEKLFF. CDR3 sequence (DNA): TGTGCCAGCTCATTCGACCGGGACAGGGGTGAAAAACTGTTTTTT.